The 15 T cell receptor beta chains presented below share a single source sample, sequenced in a study of cytotoxic CD8 clonotypes in ibrutinib-treated CLL. The method was immunoSEQ multiplex PCR; TCRdb's version includes in-frame clones alone and lacks a portion of them. The table includes 150,000 or so clones, around 81% detected once. The input for sequencing was PBMCs, taken after 36 months of ibrutinib treatment. These receptors originate from a human donor with chronic lymphocytic leukemia.

This clone was counted only a few times. The rearrangement joins TRBV25-1 to TRBJ2-7, with D tentatively TRBD2 (5 bases). Germline V gene sequence: CDR1 MGHDK, CDR2 SYGVNS. Trimming took off 1 base at V and 4 bases at J, with 14 bases between the two ends. This CDR3 has 15 amino acids. The CDR3 is CASSELGAPSYEQYF. CDR3 bases: TGTGCCAGCAGTGAATTGGGAGCGCCGAGTTACGAGCAGTACTTC.

The chain links TRBV18 to TRBJ2-2, with 11 bases fitting TRBD2. Germline V gene data show CDR1 as KGHSH and CDR2 as LQKENI. The CDR3 length is 18 residues. Losses at the gene ends were 2 bases for V and 5 bases for J; bases not matched to a gene: 10. CDR3 sequence (DNA): TGTGCCAGCTCACCAACGGCACTAGCGGGAGACTCTACCGGGGAGCTGTTTTTT. Translating gives CASSPTALAGDSTGELFF.

The chain has TRBV19 and TRBJ1-3; D call uncertain. The CDR3 is 15 residues long. CDR1 and CDR2 from the germline V gene are LNHDA and SQIVND (reference sequence). V was shortened by 4 bases and J by 0 bases, with 10 bases between the two germline ends. The CDR3 nucleotides read TGTGCCAGTAGTAAAGGTGGCTACTCTGGAAACACCATATATTTT. This translates into CASSKGGYSGNTIYF.

The chain recombines TRBV27 with TRBJ1-2, with D possibly matching TRBD1 (5 bases). The CDR3 is 15 amino acids. CDR1 is MNHEY, CDR2 SMNVEV, per germline (reference sequence). Trimming stripped 5 bases from V and 3 bases from J, with 16 bases between. CDR3 sequence reads: CASSVTKDTHYGYTF. The CDR3 region has the DNA TGTGCCAGCAGTGTCACAAAGGACACCCACTATGGCTACACCTTC.

The chain is built from TRBV5-4 and TRBJ1-4; D is ambiguous. V was pared by 0 bases and J by 7 bases, with 4 bases between. The CDR3 contains 12 residues. Per germline, CDR1 SGHNT and CDR2 YYREEE (reference sequence). The CDR3 spells CASSLGAEKLFF. Here the CDR3 DNA reads TGTGCCAGCAGCTTGGGGGCTGAAAAACTGTTTTTT. Full variable domain (outside the CDR3, taken from reference TRBV5-4 and TRBJ1-4): ETGVTQSPTHLIKTRGQQVTLRCSSQSGHNTVSWYQQALGQGPQFIFQYYREEENGRGNFPPRFSGLQFPNYSSELNVNALELDDSALYLCASSLGAEKLFFGSGTQLSVL.

The chain joins TRBV27 to TRBJ2-3; D unclear. CDR3 length: 12 amino acids. The V end lost 7 bases, the J end lost 3 bases, and 8 bases lay between the germline ends. Germline values: CDR1 MNHEY, CDR2 SMNVEV (reference sequence). CDR3 coding DNA: TGTGCCAGCATGGGCCAAACAGATACGCAGTATTTT. Its protein product is CASMGQTDTQYF.

J is TRBJ2-7 and V is TRBV5-1; TRBD1 matches 8 bases. The length of the CDR3 is 15 residues. CDR1 is SGHRS, CDR2 YFSETQ, per germline. V shed 4 bases, J shed 4 bases, and the junction held 10 bases outside the gene matches. The CDR3, as DNA: TGCGCCAGCAGCCCGGTATGGACAGGGCGATACGAGCAGTACTTC. It translates to CASSPVWTGRYEQYF.

This sequence joins TRBV18 and TRBJ2-6; 12 positions agree with TRBD2. CDR1 and CDR2 from the germline V gene are KGHSH and LQKENI. This CDR3 has 17 residues. After removal of 2 bases from V and 3 bases from J, the junction contained 2 bases not matched to a gene. The CDR3: CASSPGLAGFGANVLTF. The CDR3 DNA reads TGTGCCAGCTCACCAGGACTAGCGGGGTTTGGGGCCAACGTCCTGACTTTC.

This clone was observed a handful of times. The rearrangement links TRBV11-2 to TRBJ1-1, with D uncertain. CDR1 and CDR2 (germline): SGHAT, FQNNGV. Trimming took off 5 bases at V and 4 bases at J, with 11 bases between the two ends. The CDR3 contains 13 residues. In DNA form, the CDR3 reads TGTGCCAGCAGCACCTTTCACGGCACTGAAGCTTTCTTT. Its translation is CASSTFHGTEAFF.

This clone was seen just once. The chain has TRBV19 and TRBJ1-2; D call uncertain. Trimming left V 3 bases short and J 4 bases short, with 15 bases between. The germline CDR1 and CDR2 sequences are LNHDA and SQIVND (reference sequence). The CDR3 covers 15 residues. The chain's CDR3 is CASSMILRPVYGYTF. CDR3 sequence (DNA): TGTGCCAGTAGTATGATCCTGCGCCCAGTCTATGGCTACACCTTC.

This clone was counted once. This chain joins TRBV6-6 and TRBJ1-1; a weak D match, TRBD1 (6 bases). The germline gives CDR1 MNHNY, CDR2 SVGAGI (reference sequence). This CDR3 is 14 amino acids long. The V gene lost 8 bases and the J gene lost 7 bases, with 20 bases spanning the gap. The CDR3 is CASGRDNRGGEAFF. The CDR3 DNA follows: TGTGCCAGCGGTCGGGACAACCGAGGGGGTGAAGCTTTCTTT.

The chain links TRBV7-3 to TRBJ2-7; perhaps D is TRBD1 or TRBD2 (5 bases each). V lost 1 base and J lost 2, with 12 bases in between. Germline assignment: CDR1 SGHTA and CDR2 FQGTGA. The CDR3 is 15 amino acids. The CDR3: CASSLSGGIPYEQYF. The CDR3 DNA reads as TGTGCCAGCAGCTTAAGTGGGGGTATCCCCTACGAGCAGTACTTC.

This chain joins TRBV19 and TRBJ1-5; D is perhaps TRBD1 (6 bases). Germline V CDR1 and CDR2: LNHDA, SQIVND (reference sequence). Trimming removed 4 bases from V and 7 bases from J, with 11 bases in between. The CDR3 extends over 13 amino acids. The CDR3 nucleotides read TGTGCCAGTAGTACACAGGGTACACAGCCCCAGCATTTT. This sequence encodes CASSTQGTQPQHF. The full variable domain, completed using reference TRBV19 and TRBJ1-5, is DGGITQSPKYLFRKEGQNVTLSCEQNLNHDAMYWYRQDPGQGLRLIYYSQIVNDFQKGDIAEGYSVSREKKESFPLTVTSAQKNPTAFYLCASSTQGTQPQHFGDGTRLSIL.

V is TRBV5-1 and J is TRBJ1-3, with TRBD1 as a possible D gene (5 bases). The CDR3 has 16 residues. Trimming removed 4 bases from V and 0 bases from J, with 14 bases in between. CDR1 SGHRS and CDR2 YFSETQ come from the germline V gene. CDR3 sequence reads: CASSPGGPNSGNTIYF. The DNA of the CDR3 is TGCGCCAGCAGCCCTGGGGGACCAAACTCTGGAAACACCATATATTTT.

This chain links TRBV6-5 with TRBJ1-6; the D is unclear. Trimming cost V 6 bases and J 7 bases, with 16 bases left between them. This CDR3 is 15 amino acids long. Germline V gene lookup returns CDR1 MNHEY and CDR2 SVGAGI. CDR3 sequence (DNA): TGTGCCAGCAGAGTAACCCGGGGAGACAATTCACCCCTCCACTTT. Translation: CASRVTRGDNSPLHF.